This TCR beta chain was recovered during a study of blood T cell repertoires in COVID-19 (dated by TCRdb to 2019 to 2021). About the study as a whole: Samples covering the acute and convalescent phases of COVID-19 were provided by collaborators in the United States, Italy and Spain. The material from the prospective study consisted of cDNA or gDNA derived from T cells, B-cell-depleted T cells, or PBMCs. Deeply sampled blood TCRbeta repertoires from subjects exposed to, actively infected with, or recovered from COVID-19 were included in the dataset. The repertoires were released in a freely available public database intended as a resource for research on the immune response to SARS-CoV-2. The samples were drawn from two sources: the first 160 participants of the ongoing ImmuneRACE study, and fewer than 1,500 subjects contributed by 6 global collaborators. A de-identified subject ID, COVID-19 status, age in years and sex were almost always included in the sample metadata. Where available, HLA class I and class II types were obtained from metadata supplied by the sample provider rather than from assay-based typing. Paper-wide results and their limitations: The quantity of clinical and demographic metadata differed by source and by participant and was supplied without curation.

TCRbeta CDR3 regions were amplified from genomic DNA by means of the immunoSEQ Assay, a bias-controlled multiplex PCR. As for how the authors treated the data: Nucleated cell counts per sample were estimated from amplification of reference gene primers within the assay. To quantify the absolute abundance of each unique TCRbeta CDR3 rearrangement, sequence reads were collapsed and filtered. Productive Simpson clonality was computed per sample as the square root of Simpson's diversity index over productive rearrangements. TCRdb's version of the immuneACCESS table is confined to in-frame rearrangements and falls short of the full clone set. An unresolved V gene accounts for under half of the shortfall where checked; the remainder is of unknown origin. The V and J calls and clone size are taken from that table; D and trimming were inferred from the DNA. The sample profile shows about 250,000 clones; around 80% of them were found once. The leading ten clones occupy 8.5% to 10% of the sample.

A word on this clone: Its binding antigen is unknown. No base quality information exists; no much larger clone differs at one position.

Each collaborating institution followed its own protocols to collect whole blood in K2EDTA tubes. Collaborator samples were shipped for TCRbeta analysis as frozen whole blood, isolated PBMCs, or DNA extracted from either sample type. The material sequenced was peripheral blood. The origin of this receptor is a man aged 35 to 55 with active or convalescent COVID-19.

The CDR3 in this case is CASSFWDRHTEAFF. At the DNA level, the sequence is TGTGCCAGCAGTTTTTGGGACAGACACACTGAAGCTTTCTTT. The sequence links TRBV27 to TRBJ1-1, and 7 junctional nucleotides match TRBD1. The germline V gene encodes CDR1 MNHEY and CDR2 SMNVEV (reference sequence). The CDR3 measures 14 amino acids from cysteine to phenylalanine. Just the 42-base CDR3 DNA is kept, in frame starting at base 1. Trimming leaves V shorter by 3 bases and J shorter by 3 bases, with the junction holding 4 bases beyond the gene matches.